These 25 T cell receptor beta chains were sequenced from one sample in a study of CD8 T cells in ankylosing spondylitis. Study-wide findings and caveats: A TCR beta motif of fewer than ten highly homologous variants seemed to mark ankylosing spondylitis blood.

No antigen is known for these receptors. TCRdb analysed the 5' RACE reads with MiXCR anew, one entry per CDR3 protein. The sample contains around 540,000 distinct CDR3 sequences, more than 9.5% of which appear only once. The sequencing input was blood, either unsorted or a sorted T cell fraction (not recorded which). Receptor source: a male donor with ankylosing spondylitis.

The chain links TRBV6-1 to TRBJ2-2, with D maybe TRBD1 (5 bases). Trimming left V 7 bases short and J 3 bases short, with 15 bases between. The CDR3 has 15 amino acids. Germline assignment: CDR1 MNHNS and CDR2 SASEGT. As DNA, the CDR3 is TGTGCCAGCACCGGAGAAAGGGGTTACACCGGGGAGCTGTTTTTT. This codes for CASTGERGYTGELFF.

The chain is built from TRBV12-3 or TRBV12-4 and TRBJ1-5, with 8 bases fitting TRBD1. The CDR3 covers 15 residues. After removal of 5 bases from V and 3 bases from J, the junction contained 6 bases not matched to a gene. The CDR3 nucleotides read TGTGCCAGCAGTCAGGGGGCGCGGAACAATCAGCCCCAGCATTTT. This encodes CASSQGARNNQPQHF.

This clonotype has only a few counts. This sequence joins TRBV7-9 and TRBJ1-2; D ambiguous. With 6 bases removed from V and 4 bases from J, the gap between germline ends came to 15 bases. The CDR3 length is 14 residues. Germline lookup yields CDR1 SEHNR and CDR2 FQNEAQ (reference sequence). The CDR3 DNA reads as TGTGCCAGCAGACACCCTACAACCCTCTATGGCTACACCTTC. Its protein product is CASRHPTTLYGYTF.

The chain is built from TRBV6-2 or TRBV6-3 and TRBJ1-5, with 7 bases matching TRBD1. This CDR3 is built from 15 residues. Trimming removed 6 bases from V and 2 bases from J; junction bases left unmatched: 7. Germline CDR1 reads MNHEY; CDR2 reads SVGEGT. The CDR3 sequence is CASSDRVWGNQPQHF. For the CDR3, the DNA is TGTGCCAGCAGCGACAGGGTCTGGGGCAATCAGCCCCAGCATTTT.

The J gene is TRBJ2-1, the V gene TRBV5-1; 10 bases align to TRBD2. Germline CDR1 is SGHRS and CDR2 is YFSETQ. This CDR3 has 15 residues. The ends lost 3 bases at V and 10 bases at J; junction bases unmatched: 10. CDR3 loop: CASSSGTSATNEQFF. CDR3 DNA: TGCGCCAGCAGCTCCGGGACTAGCGCGACCAACGAGCAGTTCTTC.

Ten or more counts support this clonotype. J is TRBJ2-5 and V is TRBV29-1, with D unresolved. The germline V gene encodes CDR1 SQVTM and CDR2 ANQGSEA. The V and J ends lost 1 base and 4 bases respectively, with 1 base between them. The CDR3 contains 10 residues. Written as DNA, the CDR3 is TGCAGCGTTGAAGGAGAGACCCAGTACTTC. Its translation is CSVEGETQYF.

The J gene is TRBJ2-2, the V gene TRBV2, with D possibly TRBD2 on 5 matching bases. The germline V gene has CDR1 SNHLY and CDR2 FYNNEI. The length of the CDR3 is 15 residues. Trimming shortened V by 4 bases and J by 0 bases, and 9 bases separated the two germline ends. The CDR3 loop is CASSVTTPNTGELFF. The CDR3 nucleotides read TGTGCCAGCAGTGTGACTACCCCGAACACCGGGGAGCTGTTTTTT. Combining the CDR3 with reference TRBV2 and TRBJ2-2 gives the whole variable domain EPEVTQTPSHQVTQMGQEVILRCVPISNHLYFYWYRQILGQKVEFLVSFYNNEISEKSEIFDDQFSVERPDGSNFTLKIRSTKLEDSAMYFCASSVTTPNTGELFFGEGSRLTVL.

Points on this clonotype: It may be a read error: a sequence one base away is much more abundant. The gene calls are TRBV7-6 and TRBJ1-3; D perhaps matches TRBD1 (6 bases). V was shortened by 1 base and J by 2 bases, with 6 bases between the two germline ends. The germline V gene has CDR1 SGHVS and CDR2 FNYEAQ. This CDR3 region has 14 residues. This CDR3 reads CASSLGTAGNTIYF. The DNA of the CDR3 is TGTGCCAGCAGCTTAGGGACAGCTGGAAACACCATATATTTT.

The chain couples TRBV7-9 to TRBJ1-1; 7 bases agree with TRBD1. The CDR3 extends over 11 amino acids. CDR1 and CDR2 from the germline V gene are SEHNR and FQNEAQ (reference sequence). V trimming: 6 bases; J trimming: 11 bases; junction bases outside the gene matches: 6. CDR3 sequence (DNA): TGTGCCAGCAGTCGATCGACAGGGGCTTTCTTT. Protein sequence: CASSRSTGAFF.

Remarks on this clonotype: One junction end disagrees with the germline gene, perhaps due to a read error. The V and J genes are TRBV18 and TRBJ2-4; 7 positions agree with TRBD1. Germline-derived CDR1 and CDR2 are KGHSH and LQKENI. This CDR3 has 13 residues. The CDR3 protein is CTSSPGRGTFQYF. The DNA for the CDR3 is TGTACCAGCTCACCGGGCAGGGGGACATTTCAGTACTTC.

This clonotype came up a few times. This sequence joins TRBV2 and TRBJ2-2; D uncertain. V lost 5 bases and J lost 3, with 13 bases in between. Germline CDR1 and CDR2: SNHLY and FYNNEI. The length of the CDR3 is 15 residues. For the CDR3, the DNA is TGTGCCAGCAGTCCTTTCGACACTGACACCGGGGAGCTGTTTTTT. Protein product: CASSPFDTDTGELFF. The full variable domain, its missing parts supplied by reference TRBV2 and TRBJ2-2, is EPEVTQTPSHQVTQMGQEVILRCVPISNHLYFYWYRQILGQKVEFLVSFYNNEISEKSEIFDDQFSVERPDGSNFTLKIRSTKLEDSAMYFCASSPFDTDTGELFFGEGSRLTVL.

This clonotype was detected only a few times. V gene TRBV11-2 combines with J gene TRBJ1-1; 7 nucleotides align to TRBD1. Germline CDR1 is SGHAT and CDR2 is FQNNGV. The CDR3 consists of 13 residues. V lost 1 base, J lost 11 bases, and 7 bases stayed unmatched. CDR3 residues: CASSLVAGGSAFF. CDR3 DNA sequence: TGTGCCAGCAGCTTAGTCGCAGGGGGGAGCGCTTTCTTT.

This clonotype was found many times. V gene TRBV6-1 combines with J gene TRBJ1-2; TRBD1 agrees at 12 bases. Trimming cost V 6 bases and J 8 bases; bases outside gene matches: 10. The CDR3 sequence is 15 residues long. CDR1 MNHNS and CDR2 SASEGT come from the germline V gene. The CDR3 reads CASRNLGQGALGYTF. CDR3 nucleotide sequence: TGTGCCAGCAGGAACTTGGGACAGGGGGCTTTGGGCTACACCTTC.

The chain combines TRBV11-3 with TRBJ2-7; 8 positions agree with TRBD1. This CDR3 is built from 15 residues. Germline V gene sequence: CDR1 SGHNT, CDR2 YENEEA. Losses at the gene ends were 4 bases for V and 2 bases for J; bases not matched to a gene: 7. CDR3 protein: CASSYPGQGPYEQYF. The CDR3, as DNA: TGTGCCAGCAGCTATCCCGGACAGGGTCCCTACGAGCAGTACTTC.

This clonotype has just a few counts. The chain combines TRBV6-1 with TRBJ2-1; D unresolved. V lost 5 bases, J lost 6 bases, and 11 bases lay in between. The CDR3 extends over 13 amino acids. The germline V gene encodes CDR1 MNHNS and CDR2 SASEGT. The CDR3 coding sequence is TGTGCCAGCAGTATGGCGTCAGGCAATGAGCAGTTCTTC. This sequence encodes CASSMASGNEQFF.

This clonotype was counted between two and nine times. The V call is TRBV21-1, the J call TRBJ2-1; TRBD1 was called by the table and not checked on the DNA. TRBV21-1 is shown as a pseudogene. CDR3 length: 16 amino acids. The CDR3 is CASSKVGDRALDEQFF. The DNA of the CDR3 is TGTGCCAGCAGCAAAGTAGGGGACAGGGCGTTGGATGAGCAGTTCTTC.

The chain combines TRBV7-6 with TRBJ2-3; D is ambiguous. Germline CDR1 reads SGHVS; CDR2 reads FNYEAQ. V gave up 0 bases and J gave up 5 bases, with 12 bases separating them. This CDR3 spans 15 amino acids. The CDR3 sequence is CASSLARGPEDTQYF. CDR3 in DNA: TGTGCCAGCAGCTTAGCACGTGGGCCTGAAGATACGCAGTATTTT.

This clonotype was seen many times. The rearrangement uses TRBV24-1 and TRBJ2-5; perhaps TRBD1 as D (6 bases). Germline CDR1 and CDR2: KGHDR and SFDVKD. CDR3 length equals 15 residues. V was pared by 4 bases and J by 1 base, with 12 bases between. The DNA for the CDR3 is TGTGCCACCAGTGAGGGGGCTAGGGCCCAAGAGACCCAGTACTTC. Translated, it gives CATSEGARAQETQYF.

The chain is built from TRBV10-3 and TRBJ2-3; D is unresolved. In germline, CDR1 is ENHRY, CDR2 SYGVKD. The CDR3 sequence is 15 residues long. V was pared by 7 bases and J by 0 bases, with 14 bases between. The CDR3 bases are TGTGCCATCACCCCTGGGAACCCTAGCACAGATACGCAGTATTTT. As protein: CAITPGNPSTDTQYF.

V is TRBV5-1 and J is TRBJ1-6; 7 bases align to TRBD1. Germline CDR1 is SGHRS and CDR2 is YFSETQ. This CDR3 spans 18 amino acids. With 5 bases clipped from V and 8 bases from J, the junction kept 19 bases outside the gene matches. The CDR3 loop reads CASSFTWDSGRADSPLHF. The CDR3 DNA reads TGCGCCAGCAGTTTCACCTGGGACAGCGGTAGGGCGGATTCACCCCTCCACTTT.

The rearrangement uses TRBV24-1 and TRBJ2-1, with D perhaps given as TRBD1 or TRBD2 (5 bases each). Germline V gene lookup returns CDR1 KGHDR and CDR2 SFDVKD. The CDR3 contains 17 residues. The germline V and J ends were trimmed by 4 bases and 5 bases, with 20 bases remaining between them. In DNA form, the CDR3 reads TGTGCCACCAGTGACCCCGCCGGGGCAAGAAAGAACAATGAGCAGTTCTTC. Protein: CATSDPAGARKNNEQFF.

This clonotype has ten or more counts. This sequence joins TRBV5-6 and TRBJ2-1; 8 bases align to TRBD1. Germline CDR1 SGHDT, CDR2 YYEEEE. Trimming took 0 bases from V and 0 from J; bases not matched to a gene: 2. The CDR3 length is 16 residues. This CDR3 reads CASSLGTGPSYNEQFF. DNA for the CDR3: TGTGCCAGCAGCTTGGGGACAGGGCCCTCCTACAATGAGCAGTTCTTC.

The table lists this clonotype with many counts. The CDR3 loop reads CASVLRSGGGYTF. Written as DNA, the CDR3 is TGTGCCAGCGTCCTCCGGAGTGGAGGTGGCTACACCTTC. The chain has TRBV12-3 or TRBV12-4 and TRBJ1-2; the D is unclear. This CDR3 is built from 13 residues. V gave up 8 bases and J gave up 7 bases, with 17 bases separating them.

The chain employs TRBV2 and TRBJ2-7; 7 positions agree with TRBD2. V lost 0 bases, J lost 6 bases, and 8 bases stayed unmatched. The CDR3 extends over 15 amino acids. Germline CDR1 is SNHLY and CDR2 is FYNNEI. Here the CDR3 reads CASSEAWGGGGEQYV. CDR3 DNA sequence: TGTGCCAGCAGTGAAGCTTGGGGGGGAGGAGGCGAGCAGTACGTC.

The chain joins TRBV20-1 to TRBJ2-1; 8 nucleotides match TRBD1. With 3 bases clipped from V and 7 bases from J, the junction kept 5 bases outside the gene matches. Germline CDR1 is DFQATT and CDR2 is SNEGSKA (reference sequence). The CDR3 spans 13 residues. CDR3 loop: CSASRGLGNEQFF. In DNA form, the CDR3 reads TGCAGTGCTAGCAGGGGGCTGGGGAATGAGCAGTTCTTC.